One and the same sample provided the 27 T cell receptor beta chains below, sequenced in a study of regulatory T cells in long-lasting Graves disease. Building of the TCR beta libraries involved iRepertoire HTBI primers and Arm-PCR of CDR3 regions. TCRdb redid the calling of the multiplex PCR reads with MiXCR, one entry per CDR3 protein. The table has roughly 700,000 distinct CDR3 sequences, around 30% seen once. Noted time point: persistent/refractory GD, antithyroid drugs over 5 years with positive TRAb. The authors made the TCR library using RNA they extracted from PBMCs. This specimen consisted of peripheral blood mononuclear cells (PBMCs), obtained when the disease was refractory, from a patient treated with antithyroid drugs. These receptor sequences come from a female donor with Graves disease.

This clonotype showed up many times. CDR3 coding DNA: TGTGCCAGCAGCCTCGTGACGGGAGCGCGTTACGAGCAGTACTTC. Translated, it gives CASSLVTGARYEQYF. V and J are TRBV11-2 and TRBJ2-7, with D possibly TRBD2 on 6 matching bases. Germline CDR1 SGHAT, CDR2 FQNNGV. There are 15 residues in the CDR3. The ends were cut back, 5 bases at V and 4 bases at J, with 18 bases in the middle.

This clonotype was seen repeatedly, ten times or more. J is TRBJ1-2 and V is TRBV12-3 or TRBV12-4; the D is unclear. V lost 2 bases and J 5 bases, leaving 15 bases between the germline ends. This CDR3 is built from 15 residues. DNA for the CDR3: TGTGCCAGCAGTTTAAGCGGCAGCGTGTCTTATGGCTACACCTTC. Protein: CASSLSGSVSYGYTF.

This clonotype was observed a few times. This CDR3 is CASSAPGAGALYEQYF. The CDR3 bases are TGTGCCAGCAGTGCCCCAGGGGCGGGGGCCCTTTACGAGCAGTACTTC. This sequence joins TRBV28 and TRBJ2-7; perhaps TRBD2 as D (7 bases). Per germline, CDR1 MDHEN and CDR2 SYDVKM. The CDR3 runs 16 residues. V lost 5 bases to trimming and J lost 4 bases, with 21 bases between them.

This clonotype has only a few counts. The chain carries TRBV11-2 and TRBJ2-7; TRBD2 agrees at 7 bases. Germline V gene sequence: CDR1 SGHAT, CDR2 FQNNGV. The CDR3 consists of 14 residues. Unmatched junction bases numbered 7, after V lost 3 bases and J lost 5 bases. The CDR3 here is CASSLRERVHEQYF. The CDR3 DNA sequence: TGTGCCAGCAGCTTGCGGGAGAGGGTCCACGAGCAGTACTTC.

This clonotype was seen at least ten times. CDR3 sequence reads: CASSAQFSEQYF. CDR3 nucleotide sequence: TGTGCCAGCAGTGCCCAGTTTAGCGAGCAGTACTTC. The chain employs TRBV12-3 or TRBV12-4 and TRBJ2-7; D gene ambiguous. Trimming took off 5 bases at V and 6 bases at J, with 11 bases between the two ends. This CDR3 contains 12 residues.

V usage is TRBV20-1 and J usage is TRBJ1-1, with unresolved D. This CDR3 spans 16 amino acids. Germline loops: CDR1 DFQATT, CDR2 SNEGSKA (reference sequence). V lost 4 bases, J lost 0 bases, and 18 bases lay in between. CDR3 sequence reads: CSATTIPGNMNTEAFF. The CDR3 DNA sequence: TGCAGTGCTACCACTATCCCCGGGAATATGAACACTGAAGCTTTCTTT.

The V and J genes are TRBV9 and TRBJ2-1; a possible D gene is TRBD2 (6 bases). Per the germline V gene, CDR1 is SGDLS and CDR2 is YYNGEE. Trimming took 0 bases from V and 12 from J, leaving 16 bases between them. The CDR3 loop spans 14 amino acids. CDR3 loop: CASSVGMGGVGQFF. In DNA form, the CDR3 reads TGTGCCAGCAGCGTAGGAATGGGCGGGGTGGGGCAGTTCTTC.

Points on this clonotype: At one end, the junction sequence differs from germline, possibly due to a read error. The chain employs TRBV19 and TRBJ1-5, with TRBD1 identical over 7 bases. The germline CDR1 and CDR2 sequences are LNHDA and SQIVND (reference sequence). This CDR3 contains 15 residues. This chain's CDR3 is CTSSIVSRGGQPQHF. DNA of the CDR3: TGTACCAGTAGTATAGTTAGCAGGGGGGGTCAGCCCCAGCATTTT.

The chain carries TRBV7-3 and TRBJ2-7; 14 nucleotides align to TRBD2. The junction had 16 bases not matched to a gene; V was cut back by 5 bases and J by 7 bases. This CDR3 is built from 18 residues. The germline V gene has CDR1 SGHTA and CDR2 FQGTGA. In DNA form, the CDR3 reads TGTGCCAGCAGCGTGGGACTAGCGGGAGACGGTGTAGAGAGGGAGCAGTACTTC. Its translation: CASSVGLAGDGVEREQYF.

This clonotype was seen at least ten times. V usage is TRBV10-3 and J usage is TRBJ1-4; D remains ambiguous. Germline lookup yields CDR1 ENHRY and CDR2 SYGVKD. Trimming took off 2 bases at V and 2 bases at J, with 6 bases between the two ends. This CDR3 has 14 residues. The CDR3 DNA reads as TGTGCCATCAGTGAGGGCAGGACTAATGAAAAACTGTTTTTT. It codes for CAISEGRTNEKLFF.

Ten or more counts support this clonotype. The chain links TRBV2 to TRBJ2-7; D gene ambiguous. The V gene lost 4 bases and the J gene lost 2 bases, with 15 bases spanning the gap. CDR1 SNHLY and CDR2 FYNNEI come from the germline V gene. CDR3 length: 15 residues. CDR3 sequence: CASSVVARLAYEQYF. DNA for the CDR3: TGTGCCAGCAGTGTCGTGGCTCGACTGGCCTACGAGCAGTACTTC. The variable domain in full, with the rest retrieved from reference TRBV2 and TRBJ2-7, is EPEVTQTPSHQVTQMGQEVILRCVPISNHLYFYWYRQILGQKVEFLVSFYNNEISEKSEIFDDQFSVERPDGSNFTLKIRSTKLEDSAMYFCASSVVARLAYEQYFGPGTRLTVT.

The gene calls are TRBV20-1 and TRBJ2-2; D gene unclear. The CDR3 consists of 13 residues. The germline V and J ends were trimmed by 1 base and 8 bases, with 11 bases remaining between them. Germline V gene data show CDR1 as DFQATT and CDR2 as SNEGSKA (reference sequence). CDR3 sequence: CSARATRFGELFF. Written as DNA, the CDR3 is TGCAGTGCTAGAGCTACTCGGTTTGGGGAGCTGTTTTTT.

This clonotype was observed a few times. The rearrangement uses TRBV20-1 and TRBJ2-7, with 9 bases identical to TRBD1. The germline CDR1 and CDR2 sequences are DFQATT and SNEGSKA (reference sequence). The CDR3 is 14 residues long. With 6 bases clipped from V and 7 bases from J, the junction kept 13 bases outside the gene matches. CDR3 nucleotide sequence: TGCAGTGCGGGCCGGGACAGGGTGAACCCAGAGCAGTACTTC. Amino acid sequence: CSAGRDRVNPEQYF.

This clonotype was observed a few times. For the CDR3, the DNA is TGTGCCAGCAGGTCCTCGTCACCGGACTCCTATATGTGGAGCTATGGCTACACCTTC. Protein sequence: CASRSSSPDSYMWSYGYTF. V and J are TRBV6-1 and TRBJ1-2; D unresolved. The V end lost 6 bases, the J end lost 4 bases, and 30 bases lay between the germline ends. CDR1 is MNHNS, CDR2 SASEGT, per germline. CDR3 length: 19 amino acids.

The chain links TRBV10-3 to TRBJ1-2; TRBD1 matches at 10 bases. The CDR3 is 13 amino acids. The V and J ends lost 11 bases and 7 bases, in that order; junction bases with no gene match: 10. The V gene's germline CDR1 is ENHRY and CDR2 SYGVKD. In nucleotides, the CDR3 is TGTGCCGAACAACGGGACAGGGGCGGTGGCTACACCTTC. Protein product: CAEQRDRGGGYTF.

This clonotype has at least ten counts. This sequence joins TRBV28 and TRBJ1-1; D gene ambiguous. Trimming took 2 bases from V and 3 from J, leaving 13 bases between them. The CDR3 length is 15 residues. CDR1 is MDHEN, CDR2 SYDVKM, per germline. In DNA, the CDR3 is TGTGCCAGCAGTTTAGGCGGGATGAGGGACACTGAAGCTTTCTTT. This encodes CASSLGGMRDTEAFF.

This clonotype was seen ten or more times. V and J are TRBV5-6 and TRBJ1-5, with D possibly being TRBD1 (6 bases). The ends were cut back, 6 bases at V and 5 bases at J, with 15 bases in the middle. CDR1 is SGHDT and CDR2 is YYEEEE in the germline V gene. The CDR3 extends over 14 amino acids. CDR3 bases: TGTGCCAGCACGAAGCAGGGGTTTTATCAGCCCCAGCATTTT. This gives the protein CASTKQGFYQPQHF.

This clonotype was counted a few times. The CDR3 bases are TGCAGCGTTGTCTGGAGGTTCCTAACAGGGCTAGCCGGAAACACCATATATTTT. Translating gives CSVVWRFLTGLAGNTIYF. This sequence joins TRBV29-1 and TRBJ1-3, with a weak D call TRBD1 (6 bases). This CDR3 has 18 amino acids. The germline V and J ends were trimmed by 4 bases and 4 bases, with 26 bases remaining between them. CDR1 is SQVTM, CDR2 ANQGSEA, per germline. Supplemented by reference TRBV29-1 and TRBJ1-3, the full variable domain reads SAVISQKPSRDICQRGTSLTIQCQVDSQVTMMFWYRQQPGQSLTLIATANQGSEATYESGFVIDKFPISRPNLTFSTLTVSNMSPEDSSIYLCSVVWRFLTGLAGNTIYFGEGSWLTVV.

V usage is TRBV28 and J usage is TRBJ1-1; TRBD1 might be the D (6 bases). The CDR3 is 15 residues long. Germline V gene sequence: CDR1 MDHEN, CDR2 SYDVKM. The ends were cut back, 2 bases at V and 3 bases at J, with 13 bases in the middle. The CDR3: CASSLTDGGHTEAFF. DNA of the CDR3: TGTGCCAGCAGTTTAACGGACGGGGGGCACACTGAAGCTTTCTTT.

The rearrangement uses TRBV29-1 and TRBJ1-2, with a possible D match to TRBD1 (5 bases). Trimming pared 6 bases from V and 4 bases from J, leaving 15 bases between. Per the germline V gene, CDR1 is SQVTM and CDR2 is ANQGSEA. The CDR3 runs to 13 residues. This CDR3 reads CSVTGGGSYGYTF. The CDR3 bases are TGCAGCGTCACCGGGGGGGGGTCCTATGGCTACACCTTC.

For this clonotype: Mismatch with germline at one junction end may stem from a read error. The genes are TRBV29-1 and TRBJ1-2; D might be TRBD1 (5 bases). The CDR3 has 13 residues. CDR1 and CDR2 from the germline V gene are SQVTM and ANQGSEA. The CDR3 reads CSVGTGTNHGYTF. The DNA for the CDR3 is TGCAGCGTCGGGACGGGAACTAACCATGGCTACACCTTC.

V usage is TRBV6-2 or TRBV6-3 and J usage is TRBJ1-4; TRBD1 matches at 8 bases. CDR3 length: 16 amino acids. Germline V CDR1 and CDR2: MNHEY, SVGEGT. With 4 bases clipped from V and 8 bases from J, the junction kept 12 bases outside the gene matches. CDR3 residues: CASSSRGQGEGEKLFF. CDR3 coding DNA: TGTGCCAGCAGTTCTCGAGGACAGGGCGAGGGCGAAAAACTGTTTTTT.

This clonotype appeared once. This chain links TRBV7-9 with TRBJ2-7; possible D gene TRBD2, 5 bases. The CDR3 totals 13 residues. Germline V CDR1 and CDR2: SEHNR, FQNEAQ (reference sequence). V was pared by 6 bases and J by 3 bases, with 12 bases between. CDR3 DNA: TGTGCCAGCAGTCGGACTGTAGACTACGAGCAGTACTTC. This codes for CASSRTVDYEQYF.

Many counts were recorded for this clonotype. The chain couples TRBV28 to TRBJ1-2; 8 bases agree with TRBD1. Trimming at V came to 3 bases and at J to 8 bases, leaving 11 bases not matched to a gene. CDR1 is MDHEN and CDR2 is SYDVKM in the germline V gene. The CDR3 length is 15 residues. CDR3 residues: CASSFGGTGLNGYTF. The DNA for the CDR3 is TGTGCCAGCAGTTTCGGGGGGACAGGTCTTAACGGCTACACCTTC.

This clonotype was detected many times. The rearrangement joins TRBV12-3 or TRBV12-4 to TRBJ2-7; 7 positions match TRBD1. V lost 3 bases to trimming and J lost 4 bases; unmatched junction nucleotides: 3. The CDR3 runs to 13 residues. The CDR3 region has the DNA TGTGCCAGCAGTTTGTTACAGGGGTACGAGCAGTACTTC. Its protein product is CASSLLQGYEQYF.

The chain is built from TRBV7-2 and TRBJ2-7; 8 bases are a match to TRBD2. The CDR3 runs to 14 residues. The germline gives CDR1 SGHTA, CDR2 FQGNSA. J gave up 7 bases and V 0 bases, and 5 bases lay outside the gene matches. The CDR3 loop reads CASSLALADEEQYF. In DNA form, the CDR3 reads TGTGCCAGCAGCTTAGCACTAGCGGACGAAGAGCAGTACTTC.

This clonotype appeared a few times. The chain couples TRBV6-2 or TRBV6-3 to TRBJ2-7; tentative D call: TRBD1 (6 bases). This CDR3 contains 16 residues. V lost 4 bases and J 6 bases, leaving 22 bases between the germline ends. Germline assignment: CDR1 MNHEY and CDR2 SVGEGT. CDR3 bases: TGTGCCAGCAGTTTAAACTCCGGGACACCCCTCCCCGAGCAGTACTTC. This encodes CASSLNSGTPLPEQYF.